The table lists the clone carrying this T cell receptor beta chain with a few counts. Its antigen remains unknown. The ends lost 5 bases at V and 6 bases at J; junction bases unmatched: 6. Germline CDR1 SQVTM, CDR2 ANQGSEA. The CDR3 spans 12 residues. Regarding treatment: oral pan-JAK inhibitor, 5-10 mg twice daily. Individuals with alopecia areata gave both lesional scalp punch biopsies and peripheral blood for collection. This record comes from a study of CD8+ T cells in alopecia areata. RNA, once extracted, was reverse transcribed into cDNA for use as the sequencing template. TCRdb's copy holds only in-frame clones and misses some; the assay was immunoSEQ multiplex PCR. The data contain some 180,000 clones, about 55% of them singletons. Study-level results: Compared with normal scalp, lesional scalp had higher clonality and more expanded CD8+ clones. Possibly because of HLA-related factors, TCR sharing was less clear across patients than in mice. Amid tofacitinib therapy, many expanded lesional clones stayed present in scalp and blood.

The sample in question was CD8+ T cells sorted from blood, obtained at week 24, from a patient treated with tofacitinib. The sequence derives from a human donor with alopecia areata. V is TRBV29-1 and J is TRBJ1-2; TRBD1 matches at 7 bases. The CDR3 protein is CSVTEGANGYTF. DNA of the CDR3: TGCAGCGTTACGGAGGGGGCAAATGGCTACACCTTC.